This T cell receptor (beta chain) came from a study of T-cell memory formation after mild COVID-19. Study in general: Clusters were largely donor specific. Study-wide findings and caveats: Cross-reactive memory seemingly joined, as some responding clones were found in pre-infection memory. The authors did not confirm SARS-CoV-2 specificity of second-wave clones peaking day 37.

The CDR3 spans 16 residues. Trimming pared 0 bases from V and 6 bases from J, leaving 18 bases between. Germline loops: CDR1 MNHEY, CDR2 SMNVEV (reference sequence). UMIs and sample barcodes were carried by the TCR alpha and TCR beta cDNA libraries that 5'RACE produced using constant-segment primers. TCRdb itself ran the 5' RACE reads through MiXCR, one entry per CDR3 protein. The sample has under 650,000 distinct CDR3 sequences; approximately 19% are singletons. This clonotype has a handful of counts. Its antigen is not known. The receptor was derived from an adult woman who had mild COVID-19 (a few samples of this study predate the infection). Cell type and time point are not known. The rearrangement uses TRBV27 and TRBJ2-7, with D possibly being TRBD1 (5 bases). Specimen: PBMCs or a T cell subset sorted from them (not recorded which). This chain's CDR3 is CASSLSRDSVWSEQYF. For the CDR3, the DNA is TGTGCCAGCAGTTTATCCAGGGATTCCGTCTGGAGCGAGCAGTACTTC.